This TCR beta chain stems from a study of T cells in Graves' hyperthyroidism and ophthalmopathy. Study outcomes and limitations: Most thyroid clonotypes that were expanded above 0.001 also turned up in blood.

Germline V gives CDR1 SGHRS, CDR2 YFSETQ. The CDR3 extends over 15 amino acids. The V segment lost 3 bases and the J segment 6 bases; nucleotides outside the gene matches: 12. Hyperthyroidism patients were newly diagnosed, had disease duration under 2 months, and were aged 18 to 65 years. What was amplified from RNA transcripts were TCR beta CDR3 regions. During a first-round RT-PCR of the TCR CDR3, the HTBI primer set was used. TCRdb fed the multiplex PCR reads into MiXCR, producing one record per CDR3 protein. The profile shows almost 600,000 distinct CDR3 sequences, approximately 15% of them singletons. This clonotype was seen ten or more times. Its antigen is not identified.

The sample was blood. This rearrangement joins TRBV5-1 to TRBJ2-7; 7 bases map to TRBD2. The source is a woman aged 25 to 45 with Graves' hyperthyroidism that later progressed to Graves' ophthalmopathy. In DNA form, the CDR3 reads TGCGCCAGCAGCTGGGAGGGACTACCCCTCTCCGAGCAGTACTTC. This translates into CASSWEGLPLSEQYF.